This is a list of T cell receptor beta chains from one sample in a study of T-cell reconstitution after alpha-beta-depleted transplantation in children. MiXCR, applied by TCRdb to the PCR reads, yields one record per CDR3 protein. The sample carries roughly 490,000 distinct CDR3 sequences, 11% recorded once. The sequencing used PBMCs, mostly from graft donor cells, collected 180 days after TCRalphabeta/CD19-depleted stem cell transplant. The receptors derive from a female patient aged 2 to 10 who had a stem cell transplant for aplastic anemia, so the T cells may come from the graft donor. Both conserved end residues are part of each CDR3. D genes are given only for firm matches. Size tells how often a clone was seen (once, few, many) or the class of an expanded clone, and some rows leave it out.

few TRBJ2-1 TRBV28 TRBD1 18 CATRTPRDRVSSYNEQFF TGTGCCACCCGTACCCCTCGGGACAGAGTTAGCTCCTACAATGAGCAGTTCTTC
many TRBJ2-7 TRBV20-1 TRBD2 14 CSAGTSGYSYEQYF TGCAGTGCTGGGACTAGCGGATATTCCTACGAGCAGTACTTC
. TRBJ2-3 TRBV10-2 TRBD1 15 CASSEGTGRTDTQYF TGCGCCAGCAGTGAAGGGACAGGGCGCACAGATACGCAGTATTTT
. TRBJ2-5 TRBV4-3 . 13 CASSQGGRETQYF TGCGCCAGCAGCCAAGGGGGCAGAGAGACCCAGTACTTC
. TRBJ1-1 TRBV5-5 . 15 CASNPLRATNTEAFF TGTGCCAGCAATCCCCTGAGGGCTACGAACACTGAAGCTTTCTTT
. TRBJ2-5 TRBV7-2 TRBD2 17 CAISPSGPSGSKEIQYF TGTGCCATCAGCCCCAGTGGGCCTAGCGGGAGCAAAGAGATCCAGTACTTC
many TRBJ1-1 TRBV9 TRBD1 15 CASSPRTGGGTEAFF TGTGCCAGCAGCCCTCGGACAGGGGGCGGCACTGAAGCTTTCTTT
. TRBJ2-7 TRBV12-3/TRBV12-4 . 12 CASSYVGAEQYF TGTGCCAGCAGTTACGTGGGAGCCGAGCAGTACTTC
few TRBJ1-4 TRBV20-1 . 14 CSARDRGTELRTVF TGCAGTGCTAGAGATCGAGGCACCGAACTACGTACCGTTTTT
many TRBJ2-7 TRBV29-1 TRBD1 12 CSVAGQGYEQYF TGCAGCGTTGCCGGACAGGGATACGAGCAGTACTTC
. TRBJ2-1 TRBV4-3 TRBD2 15 CASSQEVAGTSEQFF TGCGCCAGCAGCCAAGAGGTAGCGGGTACGAGCGAGCAGTTCTTC
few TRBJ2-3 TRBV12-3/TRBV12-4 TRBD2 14 CASSKAGVFNTQYF TGTGCCAGCAGTAAGGCGGGAGTCTTTAATACGCAGTATTTT
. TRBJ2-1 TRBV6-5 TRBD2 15 CASRQGLASYNEQFF TGTGCCAGCAGACAGGGACTAGCGAGCTACAATGAGCAGTTCTTC
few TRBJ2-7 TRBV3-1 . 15 CASSQVYRSSYEQYF TGTGCCAGCAGCCAAGTGTATAGGTCGTCCTACGAGCAGTACTTC
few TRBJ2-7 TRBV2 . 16 CASSPYSRGGSYEQYF TGTGCCAGCAGTCCGTATTCCCGGGGTGGCTCCTACGAGCAGTACTTC
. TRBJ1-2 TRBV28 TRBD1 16 CASRRTGTGNFYGYTF TGTGCCAGCAGGCGAACCGGGACAGGGAATTTCTATGGCTACACCTTC
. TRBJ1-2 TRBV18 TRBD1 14 CASSRQGGDFGYTF TGTGCCAGCTCACGACAGGGCGGGGACTTTGGCTACACCTTC
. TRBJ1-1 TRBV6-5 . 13 CASSYSGVTEAFF TGTGCCAGCAGTTACTCAGGGGTTACTGAAGCTTTCTTT
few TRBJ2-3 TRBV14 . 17 CASSQDWGRTTTDTQYF TGTGCCAGCAGCCAAGATTGGGGCAGGACTACCACAGATACGCAGTATTTT
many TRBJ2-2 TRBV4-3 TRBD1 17 CASSHIMTGGGTGELFF TGCGCCAGCAGCCACATAATGACAGGGGGCGGAACCGGGGAGCTGTTTTTT
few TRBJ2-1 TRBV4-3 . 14 CASSQASLGFQQFF TGCGCCAGCAGCCAAGCCTCCCTGGGATTCCAGCAGTTCTTC
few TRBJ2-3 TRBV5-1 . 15 CASSLVSGLTDTQYF TGCGCCAGCAGCTTGGTGTCAGGGTTGACAGATACGCAGTATTTT
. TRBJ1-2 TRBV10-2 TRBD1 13 CASKDREIYGYTF TGCGCCAGCAAAGACAGGGAGATCTATGGCTACACCTTC
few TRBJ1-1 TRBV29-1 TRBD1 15 CSVFRQGLRNTEAFF TGCAGCGTCTTTAGACAGGGATTGCGGAACACTGAAGCTTTCTTT
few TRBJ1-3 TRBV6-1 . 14 CASRSLDSGNTIYF TGTGCCAGCAGGTCACTGGACTCTGGAAACACCATATATTTT
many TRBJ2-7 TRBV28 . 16 CASSLFGSSPNYEQYF TGTGCCAGCAGTTTATTTGGGTCAAGCCCCAACTACGAGCAGTACTTC
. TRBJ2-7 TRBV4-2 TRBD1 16 CASSQEWDRATYEQYF TGTGCCAGCAGCCAAGAATGGGACAGGGCAACCTACGAGCAGTACTTC
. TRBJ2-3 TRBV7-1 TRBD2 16 CASSSPPGLSTDTQYF TGTGCCAGCAGCTCTCCACCGGGACTAAGCACAGATACGCAGTATTTT
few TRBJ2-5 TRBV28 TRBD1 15 CASSGQGSAQETQYF TGTGCCAGCTCTGGACAGGGAAGTGCACAAGAGACCCAGTACTTC
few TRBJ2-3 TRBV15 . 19 CATSRVRLILATSTDTQYF TGTGCCACCAGCAGAGTTCGTCTCATTTTGGCCACTAGCACAGATACGCAGTATTTT
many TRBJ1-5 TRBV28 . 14 CASSPRTSGQPQHF TGTGCCAGCAGCCCCCGGACATCTGGTCAGCCCCAGCATTTT
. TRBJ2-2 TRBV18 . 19 CASSPLGDRARENTGELFF TGTGCCAGCTCACCCCTCGGCGACAGGGCGCGGGAGAACACCGGGGAGCTGTTTTTT
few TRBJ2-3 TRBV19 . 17 CASSIRADTYLTNTQYF TGTGCCAGTAGCATTCGGGCGGACACCTACCTCACAAATACGCAGTATTTT
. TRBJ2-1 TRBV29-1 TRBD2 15 CSVSTSGASYNEQFF TGCAGCGTGTCCACTAGCGGCGCTTCCTACAATGAGCAGTTCTTC
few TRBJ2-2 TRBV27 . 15 CASSSRDKSTGELFF TGTGCCAGCAGTTCCCGGGACAAGAGTACCGGGGAGCTGTTTTTT
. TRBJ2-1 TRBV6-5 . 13 CASSYTRKVEQFF TGTGCCAGCAGTTACACTAGGAAGGTAGAGCAGTTCTTC
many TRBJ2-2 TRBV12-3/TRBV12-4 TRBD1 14 CASRGTGGTGELFF TGTGCCAGCAGGGGGACAGGAGGGACCGGGGAGCTGTTTTTT
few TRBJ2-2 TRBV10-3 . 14 CAISELYLTGELFF TGTGCCATCAGTGAGTTATACTTGACCGGGGAGCTGTTTTTT
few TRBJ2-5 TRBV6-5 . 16 CASSYSARGAWETQYF TGTGCCAGCAGTTACTCGGCGAGGGGAGCGTGGGAGACCCAGTACTTC
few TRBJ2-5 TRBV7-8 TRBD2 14 CASSRGGRGETQYF TGTGCCAGCAGTCGGGGGGGCCGAGGGGAGACCCAGTACTTC
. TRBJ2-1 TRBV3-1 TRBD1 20 CAFSPGRDRGVAGFYNEQFF TGTGCCTTCAGCCCAGGGAGGGACAGGGGGGTAGCGGGATTCTACAATGAGCAGTTCTTC
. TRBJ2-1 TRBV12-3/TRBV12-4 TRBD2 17 CASSLRGLAGGWGEQFF TGTGCCAGCAGTTTAAGGGGACTAGCGGGAGGATGGGGTGAGCAGTTCTTC
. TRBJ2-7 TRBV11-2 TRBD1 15 CASRAPGQASYEQYF TGTGCCAGCAGGGCCCCCGGACAGGCTTCCTACGAGCAGTACTTC
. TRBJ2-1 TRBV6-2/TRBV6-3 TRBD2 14 CASSYTSGSHEQFF TGTGCCAGCAGTTACACTAGCGGATCCCATGAGCAGTTCTTC
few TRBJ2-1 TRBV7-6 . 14 CASSLDRAGNEQFF TGTGCCAGCAGCTTAGATAGGGCAGGCAATGAGCAGTTCTTC
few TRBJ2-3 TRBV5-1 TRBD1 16 CASSLGTGIGTDTQYF TGCGCCAGCAGCTTGGGGACAGGGATTGGCACAGATACGCAGTATTTT
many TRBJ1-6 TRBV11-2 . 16 CASSGHRAGYNSPLHF TGTGCCAGCAGTGGACACAGGGCAGGATATAATTCACCCCTCCACTTT
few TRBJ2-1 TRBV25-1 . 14 CASSEYASEHEQFF TGTGCCAGCAGTGAATATGCTAGCGAGCATGAGCAGTTCTTC
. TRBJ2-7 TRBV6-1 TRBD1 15 CASSEWTGPSYEQYF TGTGCCAGCAGTGAATGGACAGGTCCTTCCTACGAGCAGTACTTC
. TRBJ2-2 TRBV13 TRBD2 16 CASSYTSVSHTGELFF TGTGCCAGCAGCTATACTAGCGTGAGCCACACCGGGGAGCTGTTTTTT
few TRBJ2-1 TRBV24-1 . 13 CATSDFETAEQFF TGTGCCACCAGTGATTTCGAAACTGCCGAGCAGTTCTTC
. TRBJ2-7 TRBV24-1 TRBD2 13 CATGLAGLNEQYF TGTGCCACCGGACTAGCGGGACTCAACGAGCAGTACTTC